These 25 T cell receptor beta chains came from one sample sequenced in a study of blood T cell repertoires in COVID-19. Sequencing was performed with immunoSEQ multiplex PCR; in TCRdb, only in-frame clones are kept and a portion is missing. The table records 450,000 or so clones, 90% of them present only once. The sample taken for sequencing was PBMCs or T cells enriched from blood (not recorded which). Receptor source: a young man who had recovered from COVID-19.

The CDR3 bases are TGTGCCACCAGTGCGGGACTTTCCTGGAGAGATACGCAGTATTTT. Its protein is CATSAGLSWRDTQYF. This chain uses TRBV24-1 with TRBJ2-3; D might be TRBD2 (6 bases). The germline gives CDR1 KGHDR, CDR2 SFDVKD. This CDR3 contains 15 residues. V was pared by 5 bases and J by 5 bases, with 16 bases between.

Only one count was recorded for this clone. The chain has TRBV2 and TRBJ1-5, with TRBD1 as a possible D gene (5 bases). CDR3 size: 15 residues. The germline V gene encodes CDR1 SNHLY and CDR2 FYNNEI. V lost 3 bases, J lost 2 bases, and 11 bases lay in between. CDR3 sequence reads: CASSDEGGGNQPQHF. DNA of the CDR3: TGTGCCAGCAGTGACGAGGGAGGGGGCAATCAGCCCCAGCATTTT.

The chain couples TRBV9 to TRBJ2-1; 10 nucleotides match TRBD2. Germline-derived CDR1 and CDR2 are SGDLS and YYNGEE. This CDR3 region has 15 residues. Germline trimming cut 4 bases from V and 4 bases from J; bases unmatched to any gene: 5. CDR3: CASSPRTSGYNEQFF. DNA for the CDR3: TGTGCCAGCAGCCCTCGGACTAGCGGTTACAATGAGCAGTTCTTC. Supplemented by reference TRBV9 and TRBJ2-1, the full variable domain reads DSGVTQTPKHLITATGQRVTLRCSPRSGDLSVYWYQQSLDQGLQFLIQYYNGEERAKGNILERFSAQQFPDLHSELNLSSLELGDSALYFCASSPRTSGYNEQFFGPGTRLTVL.

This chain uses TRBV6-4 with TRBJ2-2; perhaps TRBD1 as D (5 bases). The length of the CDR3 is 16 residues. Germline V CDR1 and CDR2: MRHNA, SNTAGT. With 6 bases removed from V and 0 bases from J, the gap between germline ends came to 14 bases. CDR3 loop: CASSPQMTANTGELFF. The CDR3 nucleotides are TGTGCCAGCAGCCCCCAGATGACAGCGAACACCGGGGAGCTGTTTTTT.

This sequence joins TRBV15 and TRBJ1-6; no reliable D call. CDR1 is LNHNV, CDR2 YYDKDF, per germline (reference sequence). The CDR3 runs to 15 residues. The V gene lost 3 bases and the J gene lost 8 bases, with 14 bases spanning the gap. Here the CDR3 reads CATSSLPGWDSPLHF. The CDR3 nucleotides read TGTGCCACCAGCAGCCTGCCCGGGTGGGATTCACCCCTCCACTTT.

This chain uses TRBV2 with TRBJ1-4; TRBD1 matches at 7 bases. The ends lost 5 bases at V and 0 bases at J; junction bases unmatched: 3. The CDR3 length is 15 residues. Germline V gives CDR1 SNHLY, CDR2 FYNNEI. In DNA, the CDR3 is TGTGCCAGCAGTAACAGGGGAGCAACTAATGAAAAACTGTTTTTT. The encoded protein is CASSNRGATNEKLFF.

CDR3 residues: CASGGTARNEQFF. CDR3 coding DNA: TGTGCCAGCGGAGGGACAGCCCGGAATGAGCAGTTCTTC. The V call is TRBV27, the J call TRBJ2-1; TRBD1 might be the D (7 bases). Germline assignment: CDR1 MNHEY and CDR2 SMNVEV (reference sequence). The CDR3 has 13 amino acids. The V end was cut by 8 bases, the J end by 7 bases, with 15 bases between.

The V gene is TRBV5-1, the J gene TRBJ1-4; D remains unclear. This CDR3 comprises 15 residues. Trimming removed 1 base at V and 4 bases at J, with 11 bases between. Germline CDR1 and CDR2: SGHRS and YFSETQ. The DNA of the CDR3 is TGCGCCAGCAGCTTGTCGGGGTTGGATAATGAAAAACTGTTTTTT. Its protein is CASSLSGLDNEKLFF.

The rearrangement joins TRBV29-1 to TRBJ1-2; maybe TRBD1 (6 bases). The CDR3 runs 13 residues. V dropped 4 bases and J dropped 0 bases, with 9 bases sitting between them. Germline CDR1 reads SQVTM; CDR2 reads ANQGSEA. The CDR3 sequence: CSVGQEANYGYTF. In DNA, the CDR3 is TGCAGCGTTGGACAGGAAGCTAACTATGGCTACACCTTC.

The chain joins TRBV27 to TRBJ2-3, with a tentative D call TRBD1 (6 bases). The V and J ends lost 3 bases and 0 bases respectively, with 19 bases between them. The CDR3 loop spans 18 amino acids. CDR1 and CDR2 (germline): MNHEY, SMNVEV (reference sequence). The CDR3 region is CASSFLGGRRTSTDTQYF. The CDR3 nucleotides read TGTGCCAGCAGTTTTTTAGGGGGACGGCGTACTAGCACAGATACGCAGTATTTT.

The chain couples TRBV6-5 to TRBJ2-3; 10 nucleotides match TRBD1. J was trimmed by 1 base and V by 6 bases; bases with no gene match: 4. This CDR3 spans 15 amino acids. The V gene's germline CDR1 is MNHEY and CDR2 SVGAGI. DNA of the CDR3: TGTGCCAGCAGGACAGGGGGCGCCGGCACAGATACGCAGTATTTT. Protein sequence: CASRTGGAGTDTQYF.

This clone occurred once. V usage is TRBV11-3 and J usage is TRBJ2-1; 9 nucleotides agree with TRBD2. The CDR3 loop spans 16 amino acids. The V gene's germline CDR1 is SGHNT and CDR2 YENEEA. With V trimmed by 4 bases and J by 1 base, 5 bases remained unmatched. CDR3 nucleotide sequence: TGTGCCAGCAGCTCTACTAGCGGGTATTCCTACAATGAGCAGTTCTTC. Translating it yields CASSSTSGYSYNEQFF.

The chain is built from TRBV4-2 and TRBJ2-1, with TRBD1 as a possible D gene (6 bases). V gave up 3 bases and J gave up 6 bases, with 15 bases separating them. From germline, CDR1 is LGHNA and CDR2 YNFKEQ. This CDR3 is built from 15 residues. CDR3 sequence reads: CASSQGTTGSNEQFF. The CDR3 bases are TGTGCCAGCAGCCAGGGTACTACAGGGAGCAATGAGCAGTTCTTC.

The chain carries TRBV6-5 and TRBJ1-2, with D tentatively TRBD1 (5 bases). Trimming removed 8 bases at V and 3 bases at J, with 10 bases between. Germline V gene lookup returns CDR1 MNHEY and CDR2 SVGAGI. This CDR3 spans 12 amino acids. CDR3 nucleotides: TGTGCCAGCGGAGGGGAGGACTATGGCTACACCTTC. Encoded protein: CASGGEDYGYTF.

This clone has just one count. CDR3 DNA sequence: TGTGCCAGCCGTCGGACATTAGAGGACACTGAAGCTTTCTTT. Amino acids: CASRRTLEDTEAFF. This chain joins TRBV28 and TRBJ1-1, with a possible D match to TRBD1 (5 bases). CDR1 is MDHEN and CDR2 is SYDVKM in the germline V gene. V lost 8 bases to trimming and J lost 3 bases, with 16 bases between them. The length of the CDR3 is 14 residues.

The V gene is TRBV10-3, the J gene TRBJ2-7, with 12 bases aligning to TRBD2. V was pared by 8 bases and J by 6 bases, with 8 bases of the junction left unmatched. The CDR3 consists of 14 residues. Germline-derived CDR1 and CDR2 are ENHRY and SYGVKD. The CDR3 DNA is TGTGCCATCGGTCTAGCGGGGGGGACTAGCGAGCAGTACTTC. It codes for CAIGLAGGTSEQYF.

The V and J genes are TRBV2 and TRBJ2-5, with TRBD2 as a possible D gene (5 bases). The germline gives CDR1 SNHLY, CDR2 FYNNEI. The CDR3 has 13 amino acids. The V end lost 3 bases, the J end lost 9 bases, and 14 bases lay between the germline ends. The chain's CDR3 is CASSEIASWAQYF. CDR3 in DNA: TGTGCCAGCAGTGAGATAGCGAGTTGGGCCCAGTACTTC.

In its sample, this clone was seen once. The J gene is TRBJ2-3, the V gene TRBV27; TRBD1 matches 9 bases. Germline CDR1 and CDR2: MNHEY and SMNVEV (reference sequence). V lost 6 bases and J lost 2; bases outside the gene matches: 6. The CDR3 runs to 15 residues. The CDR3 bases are TGTGCCAGCAGGGCCCGGGACAGGGTCACAGATACGCAGTATTTT. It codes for CASRARDRVTDTQYF.

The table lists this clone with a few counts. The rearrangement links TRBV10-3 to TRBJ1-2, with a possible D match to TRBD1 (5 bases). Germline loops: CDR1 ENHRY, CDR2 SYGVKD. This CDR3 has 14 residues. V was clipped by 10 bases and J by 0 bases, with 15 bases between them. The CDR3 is CATTGGAANYGYTF. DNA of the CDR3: TGTGCCACCACGGGAGGGGCAGCTAACTATGGCTACACCTTC.

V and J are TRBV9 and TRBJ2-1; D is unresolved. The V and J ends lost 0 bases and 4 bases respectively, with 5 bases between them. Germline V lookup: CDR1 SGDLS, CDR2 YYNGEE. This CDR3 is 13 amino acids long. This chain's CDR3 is CASSVAGYNEQFF. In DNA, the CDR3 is TGTGCCAGCAGCGTAGCCGGGTACAATGAGCAGTTCTTC.

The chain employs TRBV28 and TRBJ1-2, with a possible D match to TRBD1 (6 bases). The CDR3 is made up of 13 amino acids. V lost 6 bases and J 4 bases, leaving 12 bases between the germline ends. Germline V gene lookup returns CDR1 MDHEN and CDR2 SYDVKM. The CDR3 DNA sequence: TGTGCCAGCAGACCGGACAGTACCTATGGCTACACCTTC. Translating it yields CASRPDSTYGYTF.

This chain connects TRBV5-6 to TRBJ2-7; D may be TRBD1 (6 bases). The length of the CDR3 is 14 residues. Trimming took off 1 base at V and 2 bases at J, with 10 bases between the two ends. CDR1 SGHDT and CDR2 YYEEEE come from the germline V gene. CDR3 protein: CASSLQGQTYEQYF. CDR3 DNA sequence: TGTGCCAGCAGCTTGCAGGGGCAGACCTACGAGCAGTACTTC.

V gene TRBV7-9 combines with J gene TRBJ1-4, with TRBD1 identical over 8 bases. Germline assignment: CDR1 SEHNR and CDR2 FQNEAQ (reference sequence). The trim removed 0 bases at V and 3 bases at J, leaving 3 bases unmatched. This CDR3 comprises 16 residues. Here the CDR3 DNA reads TGTGCCAGCAGCTTAGCATGGACAGGGTCTAATGAAAAACTGTTTTTT. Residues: CASSLAWTGSNEKLFF.

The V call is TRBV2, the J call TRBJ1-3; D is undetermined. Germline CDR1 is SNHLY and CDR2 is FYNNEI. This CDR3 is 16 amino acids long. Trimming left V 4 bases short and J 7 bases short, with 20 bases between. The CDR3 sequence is CASSGPRPILGNTIYF. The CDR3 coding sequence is TGTGCCAGCAGTGGCCCGCGGCCGATATTGGGTAACACCATATATTTT.

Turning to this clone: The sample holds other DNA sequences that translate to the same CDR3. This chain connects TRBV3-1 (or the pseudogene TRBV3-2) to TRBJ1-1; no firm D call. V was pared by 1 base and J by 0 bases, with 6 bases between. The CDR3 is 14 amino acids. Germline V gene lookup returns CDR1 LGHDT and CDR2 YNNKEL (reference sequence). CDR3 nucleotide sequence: TGTGCCAGCAGCCAAGTCCTCGTGAACACTGAAGCTTTCTTT. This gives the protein CASSQVLVNTEAFF.